These 11 T cell receptor beta chains were all obtained from the same sample, sequenced in a study of read filtering for tumor transcriptome and immune sequencing. From approximately 400 ng of RNA, a library with molecular barcoded alpha/delta and beta/gamma adaptors was made. TCRdb ran MiXCR on the reads and lists one entry per CDR3 protein. The sample yields 130,000 or so distinct CDR3 sequences, approximately 13% seen once. Input material: a population of CD138-negative cells sorted from bone marrow. The receptor source for this set is a donor aged 40 or over with multiple myeloma.

This clonotype has a single count. Germline is not matched at one junction end, which may reflect a read error. V gene TRBV29-1 combines with J gene TRBJ2-1; D is perhaps TRBD2 (6 bases). The CDR3 sequence is 14 residues long. In germline, CDR1 is SQVTM, CDR2 ANQGSEA. As DNA, the CDR3 is TGCAGCCACCTAACCGGGAGCCCCGCTAATGAGAAGTTCTTC. Its translation: CSHLTGSPANEKFF.

This clonotype was seen many times. The V call is TRBV20-1, the J call TRBJ2-1; D gene unclear. The CDR3 spans 11 residues. V lost 0 bases and J lost 12, with 9 bases in between. From germline, CDR1 is DFQATT and CDR2 SNEGSKA (reference sequence). The CDR3 DNA sequence: TGCAGTGCTAGAGAGGGTTACTCGCAGTTCTTC. Its translation is CSAREGYSQFF.

This clonotype was counted ten times or more. The chain's CDR3 is CASKQGAGEKLFF. CDR3 coding DNA: TGTGCCAGCAAACAGGGGGCGGGTGAAAAACTGTTTTTT. The gene calls are TRBV12-3 or TRBV12-4 and TRBJ1-4; 9 bases line up with TRBD1. V was clipped by 7 bases and J by 7 bases; unmatched bases: 4. The CDR3 covers 13 residues.

This clonotype was found many times. This chain joins TRBV7-2 and TRBJ2-7; tentative D call: TRBD2 (6 bases). Germline values: CDR1 SGHTA, CDR2 FQGNSA. There are 15 residues in the CDR3. Trimming took off 5 bases at V and 5 bases at J, with 19 bases between the two ends. CDR3 residues: CASSLGISGGDEQYF. The CDR3 DNA follows: TGTGCCAGCAGCCTAGGGATCAGTGGCGGGGACGAGCAGTACTTC.

This clonotype was recorded at least ten times. This chain connects TRBV19 to TRBJ2-1; 9 positions match TRBD2. Trimming at V came to 5 bases and at J to 2 bases, leaving 7 bases not matched to a gene. This CDR3 is built from 16 residues. In germline, CDR1 is LNHDA, CDR2 SQIVND (reference sequence). Here the CDR3 DNA reads TGTGCCAGTAGTGGGGGGCGGGAGGGCCCCTACAATGAGCAGTTCTTC. Translated: CASSGGREGPYNEQFF.

There are many counts of this clonotype. V usage is TRBV30 and J usage is TRBJ1-4; TRBD1 matches 7 bases. Trimming took 3 bases from V and 4 from J; bases not matched to a gene: 11. The CDR3 spans 16 residues. Per germline, CDR1 GTSNPN and CDR2 SVGIG (reference sequence). The CDR3 DNA reads TGTGCCTGGAGCTATATAGGACAGGCCCGTAATGAAAAACTGTTTTTT. This codes for CAWSYIGQARNEKLFF.

In this sample, this clonotype turned up many times. The V gene is TRBV12-3 or TRBV12-4, the J gene TRBJ1-4; D call uncertain. The CDR3 runs 13 residues. V gave up 7 bases and J gave up 0 bases, with 6 bases separating them. The CDR3 region is CASNSATNEKLFF. The DNA of the CDR3 is TGTGCCAGCAATTCTGCAACTAATGAAAAACTGTTTTTT.

The sample holds many counts of this clonotype. V gene TRBV11-3 combines with J gene TRBJ2-1; D perhaps matches TRBD2 (6 bases). Trimming removed 0 bases at V and 12 bases at J, with 9 bases between. Germline V lookup: CDR1 SGHNT, CDR2 YENEEA. This CDR3 is built from 12 residues. This chain's CDR3 is CASSLDGSLQFF. In DNA form, the CDR3 reads TGTGCCAGCAGCTTAGACGGGAGCCTGCAGTTCTTC.

This clonotype was observed at least ten times. The rearrangement uses TRBV7-9 and TRBJ2-1; no definite D call. Trimming removed 0 bases from V and 0 bases from J, with 3 bases in between. There are 14 residues in the CDR3. Germline V CDR1 and CDR2: SEHNR, FQNEAQ (reference sequence). The CDR3 DNA sequence: TGTGCCAGCAGCTTAGCGGTCTCCTACAATGAGCAGTTCTTC. This translates into CASSLAVSYNEQFF.

The sample holds a few counts of this clonotype. A much larger clone differs from this one at a single base, so this may be a read error. The chain carries TRBV10-3 and TRBJ2-7; D tentatively fits TRBD1 or TRBD2 (5 bases each). CDR1 is ENHRY, CDR2 SYGVKD, per germline. Trimming took 3 bases from V and 0 from J, leaving 15 bases between them. This CDR3 comprises 16 residues. The CDR3 sequence is CAISDRGPEVSYEQYF. CDR3 DNA: TGTGCCATCAGTGATCGGGGACCCGAGGTCTCCTACGAGCAGTACTTC.

This clonotype was found a few times. A much larger clone lies one base from this, so it may be a read error. The chain combines TRBV10-2 with TRBJ2-1, with D possibly TRBD1 on 6 matching bases. CDR3 length: 16 residues. Germline CDR1 and CDR2: WSHSY and SAAADI. Trimming removed 11 bases at V and 8 bases at J, with 28 bases between. The CDR3 protein is CACIVGQAQISHEQFF. The CDR3 DNA reads TGCGCCTGCATCGTGGGACAAGCTCAGATTTCCCATGAGCAGTTCTTC.